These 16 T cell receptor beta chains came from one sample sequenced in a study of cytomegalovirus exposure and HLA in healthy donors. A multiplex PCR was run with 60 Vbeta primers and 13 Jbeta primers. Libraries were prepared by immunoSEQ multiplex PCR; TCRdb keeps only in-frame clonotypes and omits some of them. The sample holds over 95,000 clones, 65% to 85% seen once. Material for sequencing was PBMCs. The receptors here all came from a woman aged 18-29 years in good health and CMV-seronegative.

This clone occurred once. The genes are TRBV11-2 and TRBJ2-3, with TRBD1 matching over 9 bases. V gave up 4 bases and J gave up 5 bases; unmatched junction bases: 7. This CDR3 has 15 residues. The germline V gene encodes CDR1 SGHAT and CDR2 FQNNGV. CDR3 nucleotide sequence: TGTGCCAGCAGCTCGACAGGGGGTTCAGGAGATACGCAGTATTTT. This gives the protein CASSSTGGSGDTQYF.

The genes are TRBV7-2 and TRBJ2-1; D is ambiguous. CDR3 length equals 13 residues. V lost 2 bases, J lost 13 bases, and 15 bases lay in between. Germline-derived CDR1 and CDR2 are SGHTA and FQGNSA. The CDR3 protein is CASSLTSRVFQFF. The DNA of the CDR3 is TGTGCCAGCAGCTTAACATCCCGGGTCTTTCAGTTCTTC.

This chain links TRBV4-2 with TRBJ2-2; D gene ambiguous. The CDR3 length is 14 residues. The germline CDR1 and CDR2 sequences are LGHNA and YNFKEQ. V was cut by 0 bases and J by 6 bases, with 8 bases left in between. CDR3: CASSQDTRSGELFF. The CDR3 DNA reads TGTGCCAGCAGCCAAGACACGCGGTCCGGGGAGCTGTTTTTT.

CDR3 nucleotide sequence: TGTGCCAGCAGCTTCTCCGGGACAACCCGCCGGGAGACCCAGTACTTC. Its protein product is CASSFSGTTRRETQYF. V gene TRBV5-8 combines with J gene TRBJ2-5, with a tentative D call TRBD1 (6 bases). This CDR3 has 16 amino acids. V lost 2 bases and J lost 5, with 19 bases in between. Germline V lookup: CDR1 SGHTS, CDR2 YDEGEE.

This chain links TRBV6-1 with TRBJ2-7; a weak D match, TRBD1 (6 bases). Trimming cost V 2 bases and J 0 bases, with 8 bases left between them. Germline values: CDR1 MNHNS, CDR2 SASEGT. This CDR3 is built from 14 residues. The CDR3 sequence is CASSERTDSYEQYF. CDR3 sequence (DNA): TGTGCCAGCAGTGAACGGACAGACTCCTACGAGCAGTACTTC.

This CDR3 reads CASSSRAGAGETQYF. In DNA, the CDR3 is TGCGCCAGCAGCTCGAGGGCGGGAGCGGGAGAGACCCAGTACTTC. The rearrangement joins TRBV5-1 to TRBJ2-5; 7 bases line up with TRBD2. After removal of 3 bases from V and 4 bases from J, the junction contained 9 bases not matched to a gene. Germline CDR1 is SGHRS and CDR2 is YFSETQ. This CDR3 is built from 15 residues. Complete variable domain (other parts from reference TRBV5-1 and TRBJ2-5): KAGVTQTPRYLIKTRGQQVTLSCSPISGHRSVSWYQQTPGQGLQFLFEYFSETQRNKGNFPGRFSGRQFSNSRSEMNVSTLELGDSALYLCASSSRAGAGETQYFGPGTRLLVL.

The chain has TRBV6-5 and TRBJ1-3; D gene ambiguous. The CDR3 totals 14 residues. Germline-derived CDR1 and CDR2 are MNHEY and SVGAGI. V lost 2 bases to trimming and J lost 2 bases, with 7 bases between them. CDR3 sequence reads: CASSYGPAGNTIYF. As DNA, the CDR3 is TGTGCCAGCAGTTACGGGCCAGCTGGAAACACCATATATTTT.

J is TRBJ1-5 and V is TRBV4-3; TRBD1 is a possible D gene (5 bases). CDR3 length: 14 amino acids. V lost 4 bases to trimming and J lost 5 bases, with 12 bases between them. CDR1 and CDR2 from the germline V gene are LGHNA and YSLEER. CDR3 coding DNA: TGCGCCAGCAGCCCGGGACTTTCGGATCAGCCCCAGCATTTT. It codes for CASSPGLSDQPQHF.

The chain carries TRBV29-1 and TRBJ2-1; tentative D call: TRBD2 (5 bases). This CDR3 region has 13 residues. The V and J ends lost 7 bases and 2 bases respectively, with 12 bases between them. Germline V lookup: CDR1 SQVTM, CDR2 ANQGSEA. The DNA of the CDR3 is TGCAGCGCGTTCGGGGTAGCCTACAATGAGCAGTTCTTC. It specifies CSAFGVAYNEQFF.

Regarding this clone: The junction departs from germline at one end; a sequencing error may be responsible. CDR3 sequence: CAGSLLDRDHEQFF. CDR3 in DNA: TGTGCCGGCAGTCTTCTAGACAGGGACCATGAGCAGTTCTTC. The chain couples TRBV25-1 to TRBJ2-1; 7 bases are shared with TRBD1. There are 14 residues in the CDR3. Germline CDR1 reads MGHDK; CDR2 reads SYGVNS. Variable domain in full (rest from reference TRBV25-1 and TRBJ2-1): EADIYQTPRYLVIGTGKKITLECSQTMGHDKMYWYQQDPGMELHLIHYSYGVNSTEKGDLSSESTVSRIRTEHFPLTLESARPSHTSQYLCAGSLLDRDHEQFFGPGTRLTVL.

CDR3 residues: CASTPGGGNTEAFF. The CDR3 DNA sequence: TGTGCCAGCACCCCCGGCGGGGGGAACACTGAAGCTTTCTTT. J is TRBJ1-1 and V is TRBV5-6; D possibly corresponds to TRBD1 (5 bases). Trimming took off 6 bases at V and 1 base at J, with 13 bases between the two ends. Per germline, CDR1 SGHDT and CDR2 YYEEEE. The CDR3 runs 14 residues.

The CDR3 sequence is CASSQSGSSYEQYF. The CDR3 bases are TGCGCCAGCAGCCAAAGTGGGAGCTCCTACGAGCAGTACTTC. This rearrangement joins TRBV4-1 to TRBJ2-7; the D gene is possibly TRBD2 (5 bases). This CDR3 has 14 amino acids. V was shortened by 2 bases and J by 0 bases, with 8 bases between the two germline ends. Germline V gene sequence: CDR1 MGHRA, CDR2 YSYEKL.

This CDR3 is CASSLGTIQSSYNEQFF. The CDR3 bases are TGCGCCAGCAGCTTGGGGACTATTCAGAGCTCCTACAATGAGCAGTTCTTC. The rearrangement uses TRBV5-1 and TRBJ2-1; a weak D match, TRBD2 (6 bases). V lost 0 bases to trimming and J lost 0 bases, with 13 bases between them. CDR3 length: 17 residues. Germline V gives CDR1 SGHRS, CDR2 YFSETQ.

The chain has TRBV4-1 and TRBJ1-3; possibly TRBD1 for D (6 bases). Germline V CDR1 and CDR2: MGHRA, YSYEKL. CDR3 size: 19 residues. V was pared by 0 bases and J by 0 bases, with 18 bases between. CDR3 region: CASSQESTNRALSGNTIYF. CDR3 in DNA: TGCGCCAGCAGCCAAGAAAGTACGAACAGGGCACTCTCTGGAAACACCATATATTTT.

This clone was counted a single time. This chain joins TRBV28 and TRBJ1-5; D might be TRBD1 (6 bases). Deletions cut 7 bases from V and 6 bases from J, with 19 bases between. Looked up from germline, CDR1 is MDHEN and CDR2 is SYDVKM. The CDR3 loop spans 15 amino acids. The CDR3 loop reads CASNPGHLLGQPQHF. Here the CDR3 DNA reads TGTGCCAGCAACCCGGGACATTTACTCGGTCAGCCCCAGCATTTT.

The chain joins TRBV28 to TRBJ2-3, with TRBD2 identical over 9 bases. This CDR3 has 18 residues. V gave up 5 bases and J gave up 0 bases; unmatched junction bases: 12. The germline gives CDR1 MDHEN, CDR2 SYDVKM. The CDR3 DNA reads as TGTGCCAGCAGTATCCCGACAAAGACTAGCGGTAGCACAGATACGCAGTATTTT. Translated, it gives CASSIPTKTSGSTDTQYF.